One and the same sample provided the 4 T cell receptor beta chains below, sequenced in a study of identical twins. TCRdb re-called the 5' RACE reads with MiXCR, one entry per CDR3 protein. Of about 450,000 distinct CDR3 sequences detected, around 18% appear once; the ten largest clones hold roughly an eighth. The source material was naive T cells sorted from blood. These receptors came from a man between 45 and 60 years old in good health.

In this sample, this clonotype turned up many times. V gene TRBV18 combines with J gene TRBJ2-7, with 8 bases matching TRBD1. The V and J ends lost 8 bases and 4 bases, in that order; junction bases with no gene match: 10. CDR3 length equals 14 residues. CDR1 and CDR2 from the germline V gene are KGHSH and LQKENI. The CDR3 reads CASSPGTGGYEQYF. The CDR3 DNA reads as TGTGCCAGCAGCCCCGGGACAGGCGGATACGAGCAGTACTTC. Together with reference TRBV18 and TRBJ2-7, the CDR3 gives the full variable domain: NAGVMQNPRHLVRRRGQEARLRCSPMKGHSHVYWYRQLPEEGLKFMVYLQKENIIDESGMPKERFSAEFPKEGPSILRIQQVVRGDSAAYFCASSPGTGGYEQYFGPGTRLTVT.

Ten or more counts support this clonotype. The V call is TRBV6-2 or TRBV6-3, the J call TRBJ1-5; 9 bases agree with TRBD1. The CDR3 runs 14 residues. Germline V gene data show CDR1 as MNHEY and CDR2 as SVGEGT. V lost 6 bases to trimming and J lost 5 bases; unmatched junction nucleotides: 5. CDR3 sequence reads: CASSLDRGYQPQHF. CDR3 DNA: TGTGCCAGCAGCCTGGACAGGGGATATCAGCCCCAGCATTTT.

This clonotype was counted many times. V and J are TRBV5-1 and TRBJ2-3; a possible D gene is TRBD1 (6 bases). The CDR3 has 13 amino acids. V gave up 3 bases and J gave up 6 bases, with 11 bases separating them. Germline lookup yields CDR1 SGHRS and CDR2 YFSETQ. DNA of the CDR3: TGCGCCAGCAGCTCCAGGGGCCCGGATACGCAGTATTTT. Translation gives CASSSRGPDTQYF.

This clonotype was seen a few times. The V call is TRBV5-6, the J call TRBJ2-2, with a possible D match to TRBD1 (6 bases). This CDR3 region has 13 residues. The germline V gene encodes CDR1 SGHDT and CDR2 YYEEEE. V lost 4 bases and J lost 7, with 11 bases in between. The CDR3 is CASSHTGIGELFF. CDR3 nucleotide sequence: TGTGCCAGCAGCCATACAGGGATCGGGGAGCTGTTTTTT.